The 22 T cell receptor beta chains given below trace back to one sample, sequenced in a study of tumor and adjacent non-tumor tissue in lung cancer. The template was RNA from unsorted bulk tissue. TCRbeta libraries were built with three rounds of nested PCR, modified from ARM-PCR. Each CDR3 protein gets one entry after TCRdb re-called the multiplex PCR reads with MiXCR. The sample has over 110,000 distinct CDR3 sequences, around 61% seen once. Sequenced input: lung tumor tissue. These receptors all come from a man between 60 and 75 years old with small cell lung cancer.

The chain couples TRBV20-1 to TRBJ1-5; the D gene is possibly TRBD1 (6 bases). V was trimmed by 3 bases and J by 3 bases, leaving 12 bases between them. CDR1 is DFQATT and CDR2 is SNEGSKA in the germline V gene (reference sequence). The CDR3 is made up of 14 amino acids. The CDR3 nucleotides are TGCAGTGCTAGGTCTGGGGGCTACAATCAGCCCCAGCATTTT. Translation: CSARSGGYNQPQHF.

Concerning this clonotype itself: A junction end diverges from the germline sequence, so it may reflect a read error. This chain links TRBV11-2 with TRBJ2-1; D is possibly TRBD2 (5 bases). The CDR3 contains 15 residues. Germline loops: CDR1 SGHAT, CDR2 FQNNGV. CDR3 region: CANIRTRGFNNERFF. The CDR3 nucleotides read TGTGCCAACATCCGAACTCGCGGGTTTAACAATGAGCGGTTCTTC.

This rearrangement joins TRBV12-3 or TRBV12-4 to TRBJ2-5, with D hard to call. This CDR3 region has 18 residues. V was cut by 2 bases and J by 2 bases, with 21 bases left in between. CDR3: CASSLRVSEYRIQETQYF. For the CDR3, the DNA is TGTGCCAGCAGTTTACGAGTGAGTGAGTATAGGATACAAGAGACCCAGTACTTC.

Points on this clonotype: The junction differs from germline at one of its ends, possibly a read error. The rearrangement links TRBV11-3 to TRBJ2-1, with D tentatively TRBD1 or TRBD2 (5 bases each). This CDR3 is 13 amino acids long. The germline V gene encodes CDR1 SGHNT and CDR2 YENEEA. The CDR3 reads CASSLGAGNEQSF. Here the CDR3 DNA reads TGTGCCAGCAGCCTCGGGGCTGGGAATGAGCAGTCCTTC.

The rearrangement joins TRBV5-1 to TRBJ2-2; TRBD1 aligns across 8 bases. The CDR3 length is 15 residues. The J segment lost 5 bases and the V segment lost 4 bases, leaving 7 bases of the junction unmatched. Germline CDR1 is SGHRS and CDR2 is YFSETQ. The CDR3 is CASSTGQGKTGELFF. DNA for the CDR3: TGCGCCAGCAGCACAGGACAGGGAAAGACCGGGGAGCTGTTTTTT. The full variable domain, in which reference TRBV5-1 and TRBJ2-2 provide the parts outside the CDR3, is KAGVTQTPRYLIKTRGQQVTLSCSPISGHRSVSWYQQTPGQGLQFLFEYFSETQRNKGNFPGRFSGRQFSNSRSEMNVSTLELGDSALYLCASSTGQGKTGELFFGEGSRLTVL.

This clonotype was counted a few times. The chain carries TRBV6-6 and TRBJ2-5; possible D gene TRBD2, 6 bases. Germline V gives CDR1 MNHNY, CDR2 SVGAGI (reference sequence). The CDR3 has 14 amino acids. The CDR3 sequence: CVSSFGGIQETQYF. The CDR3 DNA sequence: TGTGTCAGTAGTTTTGGCGGGATCCAAGAGACCCAGTACTTC.

This clonotype has a handful of counts. This chain connects TRBV28 to TRBJ2-7; 9 bases map to TRBD2. The CDR3 extends over 15 amino acids. V lost 5 bases to trimming and J lost 2 bases; unmatched junction nucleotides: 7. The germline CDR1 and CDR2 sequences are MDHEN and SYDVKM. In DNA, the CDR3 is TGTGCCAGCAGTCCCGCGGGGGGGGAGGCCTACGAGCAGTACTTC. Residues: CASSPAGGEAYEQYF.

This clonotype turned up a few times. The rearrangement links TRBV12-3 or TRBV12-4 to TRBJ1-1, with D unresolved. CDR3 length: 13 amino acids. Trimming pared 2 bases from V and 6 bases from J, leaving 10 bases between. The CDR3 DNA reads as TGTGCCAGCAGTTTACGAATTGCAGCTGAAGCTTTCTTT. This gives the protein CASSLRIAAEAFF.

The chain uses TRBV20-1 and TRBJ1-6, with a possible D match to TRBD1 (5 bases). Germline lookup yields CDR1 DFQATT and CDR2 SNEGSKA (reference sequence). CDR3 length equals 15 residues. V was cut by 7 bases and J by 10 bases, with 23 bases left in between. The CDR3 loop reads CSVQDRQVRGSPLHF. CDR3 in DNA: TGCAGTGTTCAAGATAGGCAGGTTCGGGGGTCACCCCTCCACTTT.

Regarding this clonotype: Sequence at one end of the junction differs from germline and may be a read error. V usage is TRBV6-6 and J usage is TRBJ2-5, with 11 bases matching TRBD2. The CDR3 is made up of 12 amino acids. Germline-derived CDR1 and CDR2 are MNHNY and SVGAGI (reference sequence). The CDR3 spells CASRGLAETQHF. The CDR3 bases are TGTGCCAGCAGGGGACTAGCGGAGACCCAGCACTTC.

The CDR3 region is CASSPGDGPHYGYTF. The CDR3 nucleotides read TGCGCCAGCAGCCCCGGGGACGGCCCCCACTATGGCTACACCTTC. The chain recombines TRBV5-1 with TRBJ1-2, with D possibly being TRBD1 (5 bases). The germline V and J ends were trimmed by 4 bases and 3 bases, with 16 bases remaining between them. The CDR3 has 15 amino acids. Germline V lookup: CDR1 SGHRS, CDR2 YFSETQ.

Of note for this clonotype: Compared with germline, one end of the junction differs, possibly owing to a read error. The chain links TRBV28 to TRBJ2-7; maybe TRBD2 (6 bases). The CDR3 length is 14 residues. CDR1 is MDHEN and CDR2 is SYDVKM in the germline V gene. The CDR3 DNA reads TGCGCCAATAGGAGGGGAGAGAGGATCTACGGGCAGTACTTC. This encodes CANRRGERIYGQYF.

A note on this clonotype: Germline is not matched at one junction end, which may reflect a read error. V and J are TRBV12-3 or TRBV12-4 and TRBJ1-2; D possibly corresponds to TRBD1 (5 bases). The CDR3 has 13 amino acids. CDR3 DNA: TGTGCCAACGGTTTCCACGACAGCAGAGGCTACACATTC. Its translation is CANGFHDSRGYTF.

This clonotype was seen a handful of times. One end of the junction fails to match germline, which may point to a read error. The chain recombines TRBV11-3 with TRBJ2-3; D is ambiguous. Germline-derived CDR1 and CDR2 are SGHNT and YENEEA. The CDR3 covers 14 residues. As DNA, the CDR3 is TGTGACAGCAGCTTAAACAGCAACAGAGATACGCAGTATTTT. Protein sequence: CDSSLNSNRDTQYF.

This clonotype was counted only a few times. The chain links TRBV20-1 to TRBJ2-1; tentatively, D is TRBD2 (7 bases). The ends were cut back, 2 bases at V and 7 bases at J, with 15 bases in the middle. Germline CDR1 and CDR2: DFQATT and SNEGSKA (reference sequence). The CDR3 loop spans 14 amino acids. DNA for the CDR3: TGCAGTGCTAGAAGGGGGGGGGGCCGGAATGAGCAGTTCTTC. Encoded protein: CSARRGGGRNEQFF.

The J gene is TRBJ2-7, the V gene TRBV29-1; 10 nucleotides agree with TRBD1. The CDR3 runs to 16 residues. Germline V gene lookup returns CDR1 SQVTM and CDR2 ANQGSEA. V lost 6 bases to trimming and J lost 12 bases; unmatched junction nucleotides: 23. Written as DNA, the CDR3 is TGCAGCGTAATCCCGGACCGGGACAGGGGACCCTACGGGCTGTACTTC. It yields the protein CSVIPDRDRGPYGLYF.

A word on this clonotype: The junction differs from germline at one of its ends, possibly a read error. The chain is built from TRBV12-3 or TRBV12-4 and TRBJ1-1; 7 bases are shared with TRBD1. CDR3 length: 14 residues. The CDR3 sequence: CGSSYTQPTGRAFF. In nucleotides, the CDR3 is TGTGGCAGCAGTTACACGCAACCGACAGGGAGAGCTTTCTTT.

Regarding this clonotype: The junction does not match germline at one end; this may be a read error. V is TRBV29-1 and J is TRBJ1-4, with TRBD1 matching 7 bases. Germline V gene data show CDR1 as SQVTM and CDR2 as ANQGSEA. The CDR3 totals 13 residues. This CDR3 reads CSVQSDRSEKLFF. The CDR3 coding sequence is TGCAGCGTCCAATCGGACAGGTCTGAAAAGCTGTTTTTT.

Points on this clonotype: The germline gene is not matched at one end of the junction; a read error may be the cause. V and J are TRBV6-4 and TRBJ2-5; D uncertain. The CDR3 loop spans 14 amino acids. CDR1 MRHNA and CDR2 SNTAGT come from the germline V gene. CDR3 sequence reads: CASSSQSRQEIQYF. The CDR3 coding sequence is TGTGCCAGCAGTAGCCAGTCTCGGCAAGAGATCCAGTACTTC.

Turning to this clonotype: Being one base from a much bigger clone, this may be a read error. The chain links TRBV6-1 to TRBJ2-3; no definite D call. The germline CDR1 and CDR2 sequences are MNHNS and SASEGT. This CDR3 comprises 13 residues. CDR3 in DNA: TGTGCCAGCAATCGAATTTACACAGATACGCCGTATTTT. Encoded protein: CASNRIYTDTPYF.

Ten or more counts support this clonotype. The chain links TRBV20-1 to TRBJ2-1; D might be TRBD2 (6 bases). Germline CDR1 DFQATT, CDR2 SNEGSKA (reference sequence). This CDR3 is built from 16 residues. V shed 0 bases and J shed 1 base, with 13 bases lying between them. CDR3: CSARDPGRGSYNEQFF. For the CDR3, the DNA is TGCAGTGCTAGAGATCCCGGGAGAGGATCCTACAATGAGCAGTTCTTC.

To note about this clonotype: Being one base from a much bigger clone, this may be a read error. The rearrangement uses TRBV6-1 and TRBJ2-2; D unresolved. The length of the CDR3 is 15 residues. Per the germline V gene, CDR1 is MNHNS and CDR2 is SASEGT. The CDR3 sequence is CASNEARVRTGELFF. The CDR3 DNA reads TGTGCCAGCAATGAAGCCAGAGTTCGCACCGGGGAGCTGTTTTTT.